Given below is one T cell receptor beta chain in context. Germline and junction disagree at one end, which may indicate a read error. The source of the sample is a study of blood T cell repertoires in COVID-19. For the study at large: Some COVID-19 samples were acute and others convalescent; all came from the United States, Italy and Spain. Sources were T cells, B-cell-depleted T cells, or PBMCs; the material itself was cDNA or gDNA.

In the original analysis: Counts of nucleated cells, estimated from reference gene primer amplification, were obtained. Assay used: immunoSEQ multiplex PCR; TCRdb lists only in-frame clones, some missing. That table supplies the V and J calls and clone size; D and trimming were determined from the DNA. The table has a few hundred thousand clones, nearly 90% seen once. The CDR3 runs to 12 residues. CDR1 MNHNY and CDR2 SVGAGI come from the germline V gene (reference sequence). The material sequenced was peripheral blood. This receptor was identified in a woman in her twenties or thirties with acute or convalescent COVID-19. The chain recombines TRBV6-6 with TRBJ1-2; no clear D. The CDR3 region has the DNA TGTGCCAGCAGTTACCCTAAATATGGCTACACCTTC. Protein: CASSYPKYGYTF.